Below are 7 T cell receptor beta chains sequenced from a single sample in a study of vaccination and CD4 T cells after COVID-19. These receptors' antigens are unknown. Cultured CD4+ T-cell DNA underwent Oncomine TCR Beta short-read sequencing. TCRdb called the PCR reads again in MiXCR, with one record for every CDR3 protein. The sample includes 22,000 or so distinct CDR3 sequences, around a third of them seen just once. Treatment noted: approximately 9-day PBMC culture with coronavirus spike peptide pools or control peptides (ViraFEST assay). Sequenced: cultured CD4+ T cells from blood. The receptors come from a human donor with COVID-19.

The V and J genes are TRBV5-1 and TRBJ2-1; D is undetermined. Trimming pared 4 bases from V and 4 bases from J, leaving 15 bases between. Germline V gene sequence: CDR1 SGHRS, CDR2 YFSETQ. The CDR3 has 15 amino acids. This chain's CDR3 is CASSPGYSVYNEQFF. CDR3 DNA sequence: TGCGCCAGCAGCCCCGGCTACTCGGTGTACAATGAGCAGTTCTTC.

This chain connects TRBV20-1 to TRBJ2-7; tentatively, D is TRBD2 (5 bases). CDR3 length: 12 amino acids. Germline V lookup: CDR1 DFQATT, CDR2 SNEGSKA (reference sequence). V shed 0 bases and J shed 4 bases, with 7 bases lying between them. CDR3 in amino acids: CSARDRGYEQYF. The CDR3 DNA is TGCAGTGCTAGAGATCGGGGTTACGAGCAGTACTTC.

The J gene is TRBJ1-3, the V gene TRBV20-1; possibly TRBD1 for D (5 bases). The CDR3 extends over 19 amino acids. The V gene's germline CDR1 is DFQATT and CDR2 SNEGSKA (reference sequence). V dropped 0 bases and J dropped 6 bases, with 27 bases sitting between them. The CDR3 sequence is CSARDQGRAGVSRKNTIYF. The CDR3 nucleotides are TGCAGTGCTAGAGATCAGGGCCGTGCGGGCGTCTCGAGGAAAAACACCATATATTTT.

This clonotype was counted only a few times. V usage is TRBV20-1 and J usage is TRBJ2-1; perhaps D is TRBD1 or TRBD2 (5 bases each). Trimming shortened V by 5 bases and J by 7 bases, and 12 bases separated the two germline ends. Germline lookup yields CDR1 DFQATT and CDR2 SNEGSKA (reference sequence). The CDR3 totals 12 residues. CDR3 amino acids: CSALGWGNEQFF. CDR3 coding DNA: TGCAGTGCTCTAGGGTGGGGGAATGAGCAGTTCTTC.

The chain couples TRBV19 to TRBJ1-2; 9 nucleotides align to TRBD1. The trim removed 7 bases at V and 5 bases at J, leaving 17 bases unmatched. CDR1 is LNHDA, CDR2 SQIVND, per germline (reference sequence). The CDR3 consists of 17 residues. CDR3 protein: CASNPEGTGTGEYGYTF. CDR3 coding DNA: TGTGCCAGTAATCCGGAAGGGACAGGGACTGGAGAATATGGCTACACCTTC.

The V gene is TRBV11-2, the J gene TRBJ2-1; D gene uncertain. Germline V CDR1 and CDR2: SGHAT, FQNNGV. The CDR3 loop spans 12 amino acids. Trimming cost V 8 bases and J 6 bases, with 11 bases left between them. CDR3: CASLKFTNEQFF. CDR3 nucleotide sequence: TGTGCCAGCCTGAAGTTTACCAATGAGCAGTTCTTC.

By share of the sample, this clonotype is medium-sized (0.01 to 0.1%). The chain joins TRBV25-1 to TRBJ1-2, with D perhaps TRBD1 (5 bases). Germline-derived CDR1 and CDR2 are MGHDK and SYGVNS. The ends were cut back, 5 bases at V and 7 bases at J, with 20 bases in the middle. The length of the CDR3 is 15 residues. CDR3 protein: CASSIPGTPVGGYTF. Here the CDR3 DNA reads TGTGCCAGCAGTATCCCCGGGACCCCTGTGGGTGGCTACACCTTC.